These T cell receptor beta chains were read from a single sample in a study of shared clonotypes between healthy human individuals. The assay was immunoSEQ multiplex PCR, and TCRdb's table has in-frame clones only and misses some. The table has 1.5 million to 2.5 million clones, approximately 94% seen once. Material: naive CD8+ T cells sorted from blood. The receptor source for this set is a young man in good health. The CDR3 runs from the conserved cysteine through the conserved F or W. The D gene is left open where the match is weak. Only some rows state a clone size, as once, few, many or a class for expanded clones.

clone_size: NA; j_call: TRBJ1-5; v_call: TRBV27; d_call: NA; cdr3_nt: TGTGCCAGCAGTTTAGCGGGGAGCAATCAGCCCCAGCATTTT; cdr3_aa: CASSLAGSNQPQHF
clone_size: once; j_call: TRBJ1-5; v_call: TRBV10-3; d_call: TRBD1; cdr3_nt: TGTGCCACCTGGACAGGGGGGAATCAGCCCCAGCATTTT; cdr3_aa: CATWTGGNQPQHF
clone_size: NA; j_call: TRBJ1-4; v_call: TRBV7-8; d_call: TRBD1; cdr3_nt: TGTGCCAGCAGCTTAGCCCCTTCCGGGACAGCTAATGAAAAACTGTTTTTT; cdr3_aa: CASSLAPSGTANEKLFF
clone_size: NA; j_call: TRBJ2-1; v_call: TRBV27; d_call: TRBD1; cdr3_nt: TGTGCCAGCAGTTTAGGGCAGGGGGCAACCGAGCAGTTCTTC; cdr3_aa: CASSLGQGATEQFF
clone_size: NA; j_call: TRBJ1-1; v_call: TRBV6-5; d_call: TRBD1; cdr3_nt: TGTGCCAGCAGTTACACAGTTGAGGGGGCCGGCACTGAAGCTTTCTTT; cdr3_aa: CASSYTVEGAGTEAFF
clone_size: NA; j_call: TRBJ2-3; v_call: TRBV30; d_call: NA; cdr3_nt: TGTGCCTGGAGTTTTGGGCCAAGCACAGATACGCAGTATTTT; cdr3_aa: CAWSFGPSTDTQYF
clone_size: once; j_call: TRBJ2-1; v_call: TRBV30; d_call: TRBD2; cdr3_nt: TGTGCCTGGAGCGTTAGCGGGGGGGAGCAGTTCTTC; cdr3_aa: CAWSVSGGEQFF
clone_size: NA; j_call: TRBJ2-2; v_call: TRBV4-1; d_call: TRBD2; cdr3_nt: TGCGCCAGCAGCCTCAGCGGGGGGGTCACCGGGGAGCTGTTTTTT; cdr3_aa: CASSLSGGVTGELFF
clone_size: NA; j_call: TRBJ2-1; v_call: TRBV15; d_call: NA; cdr3_nt: TGTGCCACCAGCAGAGTGGACGCTGCAAGCCATGAGCAGTTCTTC; cdr3_aa: CATSRVDAASHEQFF
clone_size: NA; j_call: TRBJ1-1; v_call: TRBV7-9; d_call: NA; cdr3_nt: TGTGCCAGCAGCTTAGCGGGAAACACTGAAGCTTTCTTT; cdr3_aa: CASSLAGNTEAFF
clone_size: NA; j_call: TRBJ1-2; v_call: TRBV9; d_call: TRBD1; cdr3_nt: TGTGCCAGCAGCGCGGGGACAGCAAGATATGGCTACACCTTC; cdr3_aa: CASSAGTARYGYTF
clone_size: NA; j_call: TRBJ2-7; v_call: TRBV4-1; d_call: TRBD1; cdr3_nt: TGCGCCAGCAGCCAAGTAATGGGACAGCTTCCCGACTACGAGCAGTACTTC; cdr3_aa: CASSQVMGQLPDYEQYF
clone_size: NA; j_call: TRBJ2-7; v_call: TRBV2; d_call: NA; cdr3_nt: TGTGCCAGCATTGTGCGGGGTTCGTTTAACGAGCAGTACTTC; cdr3_aa: CASIVRGSFNEQYF
clone_size: NA; j_call: TRBJ2-7; v_call: TRBV28; d_call: NA; cdr3_nt: TGTGCCAGCATTTCCTTGTCCGATGGGGGCTGGGTCGAGCAGTACTTC; cdr3_aa: CASISLSDGGWVEQYF
clone_size: NA; j_call: TRBJ2-7; v_call: TRBV11-2; d_call: NA; cdr3_nt: TGTGCCAGCAGCTTATCGGACGGGACCTACGAGCAGTACTTC; cdr3_aa: CASSLSDGTYEQYF
clone_size: NA; j_call: TRBJ1-1; v_call: TRBV19; d_call: TRBD1; cdr3_nt: TGTGCCAGTAGTATAACCCCAGGACAGGGTGTGAACACTGAAGCTTTCTTT; cdr3_aa: CASSITPGQGVNTEAFF
clone_size: NA; j_call: TRBJ1-5; v_call: TRBV19; d_call: NA; cdr3_nt: TGTGCCAGTAGTATAGGGGGGAATCAGCCCCAGCATTTT; cdr3_aa: CASSIGGNQPQHF